The rows below give T cell receptor beta chains drawn from one sample of a study of long-term antiretroviral therapy in people with HIV. The method was immunoSEQ multiplex PCR; TCRdb's version includes in-frame clones alone and lacks a portion of them. Of roughly 35,000 clones listed, 70% to 90% are singletons. The specimen was unsorted PBMCs, collected about 3.3 years after starting antiretroviral therapy. These receptor sequences come from a man between 18 and 29 years old with HIV. CDR3s include the opening cysteine and the closing phenylalanine or tryptophan. The D gene is left open where the match is weak. Clone size, where shown, is once, few, many, or a class for clones that have expanded.

j_gene,abundance,d_gene,v_gene,CDR3aa,CDR3nt
TRBJ2-1,NA,TRBD2,TRBV4-1,CASSPIGTTNEQFF,TGCGCCAGCAGCCCTATTGGGACTACCAATGAGCAGTTCTTC
TRBJ1-1,NA,NA,TRBV27,CASSLSVGIADTEAFF,TGTGCCAGCAGTTTATCAGTGGGGATTGCGGACACTGAAGCTTTCTTT
TRBJ1-3,NA,NA,TRBV2,CASSEAGGGVSGNTIYF,TGTGCCAGCAGTGAAGCGGGCGGGGGAGTCTCTGGAAACACCATATATTTT
TRBJ1-2,few,NA,TRBV27,CASSWNPQGGYGYTF,TGTGCCAGCAGTTGGAACCCACAGGGCGGATATGGCTACACCTTC
TRBJ2-7,NA,TRBD2,TRBV25-1,CASSSLAGAYEQYF,TGTGCCAGCAGTTCACTAGCGGGAGCCTACGAGCAGTACTTC
TRBJ2-7,NA,TRBD1,TRBV5-4,CASSQITGGSYEQYF,TGTGCCAGCAGCCAAATAACAGGGGGCTCCTACGAGCAGTACTTC
TRBJ2-2,NA,NA,TRBV25-1,CASSGRVTGELFF,TGTGCCAGCAGTGGACGGGTCACCGGGGAGCTGTTTTTT
TRBJ2-5,NA,TRBD2,TRBV14,CASSQRDYYQETQYF,TGTGCCAGCAGCCAACGGGACTACTACCAAGAGACCCAGTACTTC
TRBJ2-2,NA,TRBD1,TRBV7-8,CASSLALGQGGTGELFF,TGTGCCAGCAGCTTAGCGTTAGGACAGGGCGGCACCGGGGAGCTGTTTTTT
TRBJ1-5,NA,NA,TRBV28,CASINNRVNQPQHF,TGTGCCAGCATCAATAACAGGGTGAATCAGCCCCAGCATTTT
TRBJ2-1,NA,NA,TRBV6-4,CASSDGAGSFYNEQFF,TGTGCCAGCAGTGACGGTGCGGGTAGCTTCTACAATGAGCAGTTCTTC
TRBJ2-2,NA,NA,TRBV11-2,CASSLISTGELFF,TGTGCCAGCAGCCTAATCTCGACCGGGGAGCTGTTTTTT
TRBJ1-1,NA,NA,TRBV6-1,CASSMTPLVEAFF,TGTGCCAGCTCTATGACACCCTTGGTTGAAGCTTTCTTT
TRBJ2-7,NA,NA,TRBV11-2,CASSLGASYEQYF,TGTGCCAGCAGCTTAGGGGCCTCCTACGAGCAGTACTTC
TRBJ2-1,NA,NA,TRBV13,CASSWVGGLGNEQFF,TGTGCCAGCAGCTGGGTTGGGGGGTTGGGCAATGAGCAGTTCTTC
TRBJ2-7,NA,NA,TRBV6-1,CASSGLGADSSYEQYF,TGTGCCAGCAGTGGCTTGGGAGCGGACAGCTCCTACGAGCAGTACTTC
TRBJ1-3,NA,NA,TRBV4-1,CASSQVSSSGNTIYF,TGCGCCAGCAGCCAAGTGTCTTCCTCTGGAAACACCATATATTTT
TRBJ2-1,NA,NA,TRBV19,CASSIRDNEQFF,TGTGCCAGTAGTATACGGGACAATGAGCAGTTCTTC
TRBJ2-5,NA,NA,TRBV5-1,CASSTGNQETQYF,TGCGCCAGCAGCACGGGGAACCAAGAGACCCAGTACTTC
TRBJ2-1,NA,TRBD1,TRBV5-1,CASSLRQGASGEQFF,TGCGCCAGCAGCTTGAGACAGGGGGCGAGTGGTGAGCAGTTCTTC
TRBJ2-7,NA,TRBD1,TRBV27,CASSFQQGYVTYEQYF,TGTGCCAGCAGTTTCCAACAGGGGTACGTGACCTACGAGCAGTACTTC
TRBJ2-1,NA,NA,TRBV14,CASSQDHGGTSYNEQFF,TGTGCCAGCAGCCAAGATCACGGGGGAACCTCCTACAATGAGCAGTTCTTC
TRBJ1-3,NA,NA,TRBV5-1,CASSLLGEGAGNTIYF,TGCGCCAGCAGCTTGTTGGGGGAAGGGGCTGGAAACACCATATATTTT
TRBJ2-7,once,NA,TRBV15,CATSRVPGLWHGNRVRDAQYF,TGTGCCACCAGCAGAGTCCCGGGACTTTGGCACGGGAACAGGGTGCGGGACGCGCAGTACTTC
TRBJ2-7,NA,NA,TRBV11-1,CASSLNRDPLSGEQYF,TGTGCCAGCAGCCTCAACAGGGATCCCTTGTCTGGCGAGCAGTACTTC
TRBJ1-1,NA,NA,TRBV6-5,CASSYSLSGSTEAFF,TGTGCCAGCAGTTACTCGTTATCGGGGTCCACTGAAGCTTTCTTT
TRBJ1-1,NA,TRBD1,TRBV5-5,CASSLARGRGAFF,TGTGCCAGCAGCTTGGCCAGGGGGCGCGGAGCTTTCTTT
TRBJ1-1,NA,NA,TRBV28,CASSPGAMNTEAFF,TGTGCCAGCAGTCCCGGGGCAATGAACACTGAAGCTTTCTTT
TRBJ1-2,NA,NA,TRBV7-9,CASSAQAGPRSGYTF,TGTGCCAGCAGCGCCCAGGCCGGGCCTAGGAGCGGCTACACCTTC
TRBJ1-1,NA,TRBD1,TRBV5-1,CASSPRTGRDTEAFF,TGCGCCAGCAGCCCAAGGACAGGGAGGGACACTGAAGCTTTCTTT
TRBJ2-7,NA,NA,TRBV6-6,CASTPGTLAYEQYF,TGTGCCAGCACCCCCGGGACACTTGCCTACGAGCAGTACTTC
TRBJ2-1,NA,NA,TRBV7-9,CASSYGQWGDDEQFF,TGTGCCAGCAGCTATGGACAGTGGGGCGATGATGAGCAGTTCTTC
TRBJ1-5,NA,NA,TRBV5-6,CASSLWAGINQPQHF,TGTGCCAGCAGCTTGTGGGCGGGGATCAATCAGCCCCAGCATTTT
TRBJ2-1,NA,NA,TRBV5-6,CASILERTALYNEQFF,TGTGCCAGCATCCTTGAACGGACAGCCCTTTACAATGAGCAGTTCTTC
TRBJ1-1,NA,NA,TRBV19,CASSPGPGTEAFF,TGTGCCAGTAGTCCGGGGCCTGGCACTGAAGCTTTCTTT
TRBJ2-1,NA,TRBD2,TRBV7-2,CASSLVGAGGNYNEQFF,TGTGCCAGCAGCTTAGTTGGCGCGGGAGGTAACTACAATGAGCAGTTCTTC
TRBJ1-2,NA,TRBD1,TRBV5-5,CASSPGDRVGGYTF,TGTGCCAGCAGCCCCGGGGACAGGGTGGGTGGCTACACCTTC
TRBJ1-2,NA,NA,TRBV6-5,CASSSKAPVLTF,TGTGCCAGCAGTTCGAAAGCGCCGGTTCTTACCTTC
TRBJ2-4,few,NA,TRBV9,CASSPDPWSRNIQYF,TGTGCCAGCAGCCCCGATCCGTGGAGCCGAAACATTCAGTACTTC
TRBJ1-2,large,TRBD1,TRBV13,CASSPGTGALYEGYTF,TGTGCCAGCAGCCCTGGGACAGGGGCGCTCTATGAGGGCTACACCTTC